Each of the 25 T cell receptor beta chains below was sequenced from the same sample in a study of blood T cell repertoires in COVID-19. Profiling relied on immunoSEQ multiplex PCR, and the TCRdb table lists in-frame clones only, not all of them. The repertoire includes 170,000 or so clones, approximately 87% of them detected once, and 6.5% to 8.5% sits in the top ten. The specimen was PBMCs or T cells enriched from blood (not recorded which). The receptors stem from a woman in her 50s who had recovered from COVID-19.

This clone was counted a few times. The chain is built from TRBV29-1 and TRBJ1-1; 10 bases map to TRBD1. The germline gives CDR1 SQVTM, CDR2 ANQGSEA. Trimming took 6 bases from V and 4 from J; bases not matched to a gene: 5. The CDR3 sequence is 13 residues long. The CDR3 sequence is CSVRQGASTEAFF. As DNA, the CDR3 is TGCAGCGTAAGACAGGGGGCGAGCACTGAAGCTTTCTTT.

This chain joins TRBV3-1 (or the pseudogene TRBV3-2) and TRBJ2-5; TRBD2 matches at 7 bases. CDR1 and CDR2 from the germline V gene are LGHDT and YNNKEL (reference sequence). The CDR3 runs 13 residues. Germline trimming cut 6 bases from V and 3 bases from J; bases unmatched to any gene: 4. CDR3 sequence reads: CASSRGTKETQYF. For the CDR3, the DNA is TGTGCCAGCAGTCGCGGGACTAAAGAGACCCAGTACTTC.

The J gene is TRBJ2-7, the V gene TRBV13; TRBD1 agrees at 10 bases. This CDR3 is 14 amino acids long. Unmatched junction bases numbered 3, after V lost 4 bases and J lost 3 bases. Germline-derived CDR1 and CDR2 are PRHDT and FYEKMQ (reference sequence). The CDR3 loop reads CASSSRTGGYEQYF. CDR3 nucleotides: TGTGCCAGCAGCTCCCGGACAGGGGGCTACGAGCAGTACTTC.

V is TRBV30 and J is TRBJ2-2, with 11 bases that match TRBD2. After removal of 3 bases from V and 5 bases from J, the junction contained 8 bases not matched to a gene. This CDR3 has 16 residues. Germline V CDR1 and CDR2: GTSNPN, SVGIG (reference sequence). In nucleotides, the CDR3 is TGTGCCTGGAGGGGTAGCGGGGGGGCACTAACCGGGGAGCTGTTTTTT. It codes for CAWRGSGGALTGELFF.

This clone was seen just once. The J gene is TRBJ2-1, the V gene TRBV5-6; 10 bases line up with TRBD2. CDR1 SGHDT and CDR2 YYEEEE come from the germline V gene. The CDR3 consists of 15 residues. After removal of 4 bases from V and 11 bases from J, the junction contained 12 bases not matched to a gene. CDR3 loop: CASSGERLAGVKQFF. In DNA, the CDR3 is TGTGCCAGCAGCGGGGAGAGGCTAGCGGGGGTTAAGCAGTTCTTC.

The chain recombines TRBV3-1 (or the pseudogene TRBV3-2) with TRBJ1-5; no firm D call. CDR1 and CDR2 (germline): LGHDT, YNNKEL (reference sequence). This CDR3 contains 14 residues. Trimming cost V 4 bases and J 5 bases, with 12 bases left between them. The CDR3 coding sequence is TGTGCCAGCAGCCCCCGGGCGGGTGATCAGCCCCAGCATTTT. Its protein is CASSPRAGDQPQHF.

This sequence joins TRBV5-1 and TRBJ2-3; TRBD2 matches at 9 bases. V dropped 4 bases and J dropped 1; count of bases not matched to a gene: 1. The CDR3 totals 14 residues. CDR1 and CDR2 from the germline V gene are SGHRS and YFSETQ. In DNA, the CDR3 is TGCGCCAGCAGCATAGCGGGGGGCACAGATACGCAGTATTTT. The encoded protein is CASSIAGGTDTQYF. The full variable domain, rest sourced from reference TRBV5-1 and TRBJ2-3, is KAGVTQTPRYLIKTRGQQVTLSCSPISGHRSVSWYQQTPGQGLQFLFEYFSETQRNKGNFPGRFSGRQFSNSRSEMNVSTLELGDSALYLCASSIAGGTDTQYFGPGTRLTVL.

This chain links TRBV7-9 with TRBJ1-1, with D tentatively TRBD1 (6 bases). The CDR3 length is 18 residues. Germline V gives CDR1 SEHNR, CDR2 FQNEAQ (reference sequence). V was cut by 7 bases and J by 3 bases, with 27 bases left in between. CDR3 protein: CASNRRGGLLNRDTEAFF. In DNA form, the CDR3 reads TGTGCCAGCAACCGGCGAGGGGGATTACTGAACAGGGACACTGAAGCTTTCTTT.

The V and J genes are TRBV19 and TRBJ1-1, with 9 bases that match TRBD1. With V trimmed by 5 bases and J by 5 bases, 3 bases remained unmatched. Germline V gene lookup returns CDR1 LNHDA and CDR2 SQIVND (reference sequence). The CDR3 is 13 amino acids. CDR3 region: CASSWTGETEAFF. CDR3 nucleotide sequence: TGTGCCAGTAGTTGGACAGGGGAGACTGAAGCTTTCTTT.

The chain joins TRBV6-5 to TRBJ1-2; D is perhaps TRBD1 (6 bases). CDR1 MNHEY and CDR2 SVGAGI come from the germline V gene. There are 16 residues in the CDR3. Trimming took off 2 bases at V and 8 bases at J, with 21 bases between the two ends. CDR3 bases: TGTGCCAGCAGTTACGACCCCCAGGGGCGGATGGAGGGCTACACCTTC. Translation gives CASSYDPQGRMEGYTF.

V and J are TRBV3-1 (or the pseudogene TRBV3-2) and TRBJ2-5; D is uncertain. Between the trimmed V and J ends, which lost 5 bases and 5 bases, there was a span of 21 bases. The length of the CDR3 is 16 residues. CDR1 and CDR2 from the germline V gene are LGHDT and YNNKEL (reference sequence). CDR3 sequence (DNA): TGTGCCAGCAGCGACCCTAGTGGCGGAGCGATGGAGACCCAGTACTTC. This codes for CASSDPSGGAMETQYF.

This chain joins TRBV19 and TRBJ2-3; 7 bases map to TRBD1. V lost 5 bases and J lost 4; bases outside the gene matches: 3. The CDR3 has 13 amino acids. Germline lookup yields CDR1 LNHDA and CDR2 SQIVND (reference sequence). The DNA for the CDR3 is TGTGCCAGTAGTGGGCAGGGGGCAGATACGCAGTATTTT. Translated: CASSGQGADTQYF.

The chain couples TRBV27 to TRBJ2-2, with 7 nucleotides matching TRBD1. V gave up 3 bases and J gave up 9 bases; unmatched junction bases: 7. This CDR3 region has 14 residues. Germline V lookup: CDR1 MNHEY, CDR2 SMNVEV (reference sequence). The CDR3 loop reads CASSFRQGGRELFF. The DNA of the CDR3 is TGTGCCAGCAGTTTCAGACAGGGTGGCAGGGAGCTGTTTTTT.

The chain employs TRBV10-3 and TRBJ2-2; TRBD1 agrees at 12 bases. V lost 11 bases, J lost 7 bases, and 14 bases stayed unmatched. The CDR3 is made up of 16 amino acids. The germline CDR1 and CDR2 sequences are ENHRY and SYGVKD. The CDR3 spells CAVLLRDRGLIGELFF. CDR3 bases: TGTGCCGTCCTTTTACGGGACAGGGGGCTTATCGGGGAGCTGTTTTTT.

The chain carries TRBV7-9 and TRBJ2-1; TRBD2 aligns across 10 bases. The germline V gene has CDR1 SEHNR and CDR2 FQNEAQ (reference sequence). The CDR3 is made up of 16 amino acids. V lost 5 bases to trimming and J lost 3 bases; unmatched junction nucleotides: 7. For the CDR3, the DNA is TGTGCCAGCAGCCAAACAATAGCGGGGGGCTACAATGAGCAGTTCTTC. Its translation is CASSQTIAGGYNEQFF.

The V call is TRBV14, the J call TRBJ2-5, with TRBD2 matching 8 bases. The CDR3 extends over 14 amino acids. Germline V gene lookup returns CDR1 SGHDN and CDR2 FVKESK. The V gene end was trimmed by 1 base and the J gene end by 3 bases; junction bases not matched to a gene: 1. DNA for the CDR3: TGTGCCAGCAGCCAAGTCGGGAGGGAAGAGACCCAGTACTTC. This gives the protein CASSQVGREETQYF.

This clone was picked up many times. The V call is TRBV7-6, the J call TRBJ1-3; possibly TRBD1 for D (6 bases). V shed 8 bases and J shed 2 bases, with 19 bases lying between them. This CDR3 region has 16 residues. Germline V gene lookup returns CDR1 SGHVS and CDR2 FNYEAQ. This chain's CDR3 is CASRSNKQGTGNTIYF. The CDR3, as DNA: TGTGCCAGCCGATCAAATAAACAGGGAACTGGAAACACCATATATTTT.

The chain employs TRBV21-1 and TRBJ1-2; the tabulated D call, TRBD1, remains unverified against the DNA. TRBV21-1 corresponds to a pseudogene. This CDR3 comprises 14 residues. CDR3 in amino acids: CASSNEHSGYGYTF. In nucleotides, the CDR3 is TGTGCCAGCAGCAACGAACACAGTGGCTATGGCTACACCTTC.

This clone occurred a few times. The CDR3 DNA reads as TGTGCCAGCAGCCCAGACAGGGCGAATGGCTACACCTTC. This encodes CASSPDRANGYTF. V usage is TRBV7-2 and J usage is TRBJ1-2, with 7 bases lining up with TRBD1. V shed 5 bases and J 6 bases; nucleotides not matched to a gene: 6. Per germline, CDR1 SGHTA and CDR2 FQGNSA. The CDR3 is made up of 13 amino acids.

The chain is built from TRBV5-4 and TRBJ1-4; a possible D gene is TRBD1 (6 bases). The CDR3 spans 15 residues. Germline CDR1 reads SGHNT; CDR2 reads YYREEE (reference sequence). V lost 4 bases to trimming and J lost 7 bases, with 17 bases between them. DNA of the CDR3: TGTGCCAGCAGCCAACAGGGTCCCTTGGGTGAAAAACTGTTTTTT. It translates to CASSQQGPLGEKLFF.

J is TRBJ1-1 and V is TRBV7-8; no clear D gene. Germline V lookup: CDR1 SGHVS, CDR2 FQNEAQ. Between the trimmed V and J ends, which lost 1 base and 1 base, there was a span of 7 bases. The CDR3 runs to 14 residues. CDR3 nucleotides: TGTGCCAGCAGCTTAGGGCATTCGAACACTGAAGCTTTCTTT. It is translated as CASSLGHSNTEAFF.

CDR3 in amino acids: CASSQDQARTGLSYEQYF. The CDR3 nucleotides are TGCGCCAGCAGCCAAGATCAGGCCCGGACAGGCCTCTCCTACGAGCAGTACTTC. The chain combines TRBV4-3 with TRBJ2-7, with 7 bases lining up with TRBD1. This CDR3 has 18 amino acids. Germline V gives CDR1 LGHNA, CDR2 YSLEER. The trim removed 0 bases at V and 0 bases at J, leaving 11 bases unmatched.

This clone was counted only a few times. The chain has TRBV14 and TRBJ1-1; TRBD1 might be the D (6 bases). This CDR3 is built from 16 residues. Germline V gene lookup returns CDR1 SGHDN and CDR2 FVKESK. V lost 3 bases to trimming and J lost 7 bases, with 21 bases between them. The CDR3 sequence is CASSHRTGSTQDEAFF. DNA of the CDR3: TGTGCCAGCAGCCATCGAACAGGGTCCACGCAGGATGAAGCTTTCTTT. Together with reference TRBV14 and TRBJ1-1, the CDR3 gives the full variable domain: EAGVTQFPSHSVIEKGQTVTLRCDPISGHDNLYWYRRVMGKEIKFLLHFVKESKQDESGMPNNRFLAERTGGTYSTLKVQPAELEDSGVYFCASSHRTGSTQDEAFFGQGTRLTVV.

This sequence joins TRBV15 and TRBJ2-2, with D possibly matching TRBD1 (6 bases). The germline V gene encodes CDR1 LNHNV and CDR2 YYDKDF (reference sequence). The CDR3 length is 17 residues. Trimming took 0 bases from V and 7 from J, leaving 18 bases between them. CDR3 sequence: CATSRDNRVTRGGELFF. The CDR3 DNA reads TGTGCCACCAGCAGAGATAACAGGGTTACCCGGGGCGGGGAGCTGTTTTTT.

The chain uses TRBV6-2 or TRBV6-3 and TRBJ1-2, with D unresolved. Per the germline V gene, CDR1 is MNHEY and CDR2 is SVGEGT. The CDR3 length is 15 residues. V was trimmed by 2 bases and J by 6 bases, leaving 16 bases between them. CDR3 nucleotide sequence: TGTGCCAGCAGTTACCGGCAGTCTACCGGGGATGGCTACACCTTC. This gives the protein CASSYRQSTGDGYTF.